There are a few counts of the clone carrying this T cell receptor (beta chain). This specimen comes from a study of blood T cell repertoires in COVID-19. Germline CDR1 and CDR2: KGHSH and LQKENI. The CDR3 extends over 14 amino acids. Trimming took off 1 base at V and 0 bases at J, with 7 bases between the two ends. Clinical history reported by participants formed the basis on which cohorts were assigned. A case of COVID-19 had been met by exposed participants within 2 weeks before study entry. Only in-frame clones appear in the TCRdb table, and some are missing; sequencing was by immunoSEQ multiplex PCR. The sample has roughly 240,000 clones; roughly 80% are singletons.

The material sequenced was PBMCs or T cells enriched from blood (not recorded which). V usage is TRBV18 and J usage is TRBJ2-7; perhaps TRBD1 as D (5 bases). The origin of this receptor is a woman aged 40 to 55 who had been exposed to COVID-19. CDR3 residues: CASSPQGNSYEQYF. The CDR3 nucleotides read TGTGCCAGCTCACCACAGGGGAACTCCTACGAGCAGTACTTC.